The present TCR beta chain was sequenced within a study of T cells after yellow fever vaccination. Overall study: In the case of low-cell-number fractions, SMART-Seq v4 Ultra Low Input was used for preparation.

The CDR3 is 14 amino acids. Trimming removed 3 bases at V and 4 bases at J, with 12 bases between. CDR1 is SEHNR and CDR2 is FQNEAQ in the germline V gene (reference sequence). The authors made TCR cDNA by 5'RACE template switching, adding a universal primer site and UMIs. TCRdb used MiXCR to reprocess the 5' RACE reads, holding one entry per CDR3 protein. Seen here are some 250,000 distinct CDR3 sequences, less than 9% observed once, and the top ten hold roughly 0.86%. This clonotype turned up a few times. What it recognizes is unknown. Study-level findings and limits: Clones from primary vaccination mostly reappeared after the booster (around 96% CD4, over 85% CD8).

The specimen was CD4+ T cells sorted from PBMCs, collected 15 days after the yellow fever booster vaccination. This chain joins TRBV7-9 and TRBJ2-5, with a tentative D call TRBD2 (6 bases). This TCR was sampled from a man aged 30 to 39 who received the YFV17D yellow fever vaccine. As DNA, the CDR3 is TGTGCCAGCAGCTTGTCGACTAGTTCAGAGACCCAGTACTTC. Translating it yields CASSLSTSSETQYF.